The clone carrying this T cell receptor (beta chain) was detected ten times or more. The antigen remains undetermined. V lost 6 bases, J lost 0 bases, and 15 bases lay in between. The V gene's germline CDR1 is SQVTM and CDR2 ANQGSEA. The CDR3 spans 14 residues. TCRdb reprocessed the reads via MiXCR and lists one record per CDR3 protein. The profile covers some 220,000 distinct CDR3 sequences, with approximately 6.7% appearing a single time and about 6.5% taken by the ten largest. The data are from a study of T cell repertoires in cytomegalovirus infection. About the research overall: Based on public TCR beta signatures, there were indications of CMV infection and of a matching HLA type. The study's findings and limits: Ex vivo responses were dominated by HLA-C-restricted CMV-specific TCR beta clonotypes.

The sequence was collected from a human donor in good health (CMV status not recorded). Some clones in this sample may be carry-over from other donors' samples. Sequences were obtained from PBMCs. The chain has TRBV29-1 and TRBJ2-7, with TRBD2 as a possible D gene (8 bases). The CDR3 reads CSVGGDSFSYEQYF. CDR3 nucleotide sequence: TGCAGCGTCGGGGGGGACAGTTTCTCCTACGAGCAGTACTTC.